The following is a T cell receptor beta chain sequence with its context. The antigen is unknown. The sample originates from a study of Graves' ophthalmopathy and Graves' hyperthyroidism. Whole-study findings and limits: This model predicted ophthalmopathy progression (sensitivity around 71%, specificity about 72%). In separating ophthalmopathy from stable hyperthyroidism, a 13-signature model achieved 85% to 90% sensitivity and 81.08% specificity.

TCR beta CDR3 amplification used RNA transcripts. An opening RT-PCR round employed HTBI primers and preceded a second-round multiplex PCR. Each CDR3 protein is one row after TCRdb ran MiXCR on the multiplex PCR reads. The sample holds nearly 400,000 distinct CDR3 sequences, around 19% seen once. The sequenced sample consisted of peripheral blood. This clonotype was obtained from a woman under 30 with Graves' ophthalmopathy.

The CDR3 nucleotides are TGTGCCAGCAGCTTAAAAGATCAAGAGACCCAGTACTTC. It encodes CASSLKDQETQYF. The chain is built from TRBV7-2 and TRBJ2-5, with unresolved D. Trimming took 2 bases from V and 2 from J, leaving 6 bases between them. Per the germline V gene, CDR1 is SGHTA and CDR2 is FQGNSA. The CDR3 totals 13 residues.